One and the same sample provided the 15 T cell receptor beta chains below, sequenced in a study of blood T cell repertoires in COVID-19. TCRdb keeps only in-frame clones here, not all; method: immunoSEQ multiplex PCR. The sample has roughly 86,000 clones, approximately 82% seen once. The sample comprised peripheral blood. Receptors were obtained from a human donor in a cohort sampled during active COVID-19.

The chain couples TRBV7-9 to TRBJ1-2, with D perhaps matching TRBD1 (5 bases). The V and J ends lost 4 bases and 0 bases respectively, with 9 bases between them. The CDR3 spans 14 residues. Germline CDR1 reads SEHNR; CDR2 reads FQNEAQ (reference sequence). In DNA, the CDR3 is TGTGCCAGCAGCTCTATACAGGCTAACTATGGCTACACCTTC. Its protein is CASSSIQANYGYTF.

This chain joins TRBV20-1 and TRBJ1-6; tentative D call: TRBD1 (5 bases). Looked up from germline, CDR1 is DFQATT and CDR2 is SNEGSKA (reference sequence). The CDR3 covers 14 residues. V was pared by 5 bases and J by 7 bases, with 15 bases between. The CDR3 reads CSAGVPGRNSPLHF. CDR3 DNA: TGCAGTGCTGGTGTGCCAGGGCGGAATTCACCCCTCCACTTT.

The rearrangement uses TRBV3-1 (or the pseudogene TRBV3-2) and TRBJ2-4; the match to TRBD2 covers 8 bases. V lost 1 base and J lost 5; bases outside the gene matches: 1. The CDR3 length is 14 residues. Germline V lookup: CDR1 LGHDT, CDR2 YNNKEL (reference sequence). The CDR3 here is CASSQGREENIQYF. CDR3 nucleotide sequence: TGTGCCAGCAGCCAAGGGCGGGAGGAAAACATTCAGTACTTC.

This chain uses TRBV19 with TRBJ1-1; TRBD1 aligns across 8 bases. The CDR3 is made up of 13 amino acids. After removal of 4 bases from V and 10 bases from J, the junction contained 8 bases not matched to a gene. The germline CDR1 and CDR2 sequences are LNHDA and SQIVND (reference sequence). CDR3 DNA sequence: TGTGCCAGTAGTACGGACAGGGCCGGATTAGCTTTCTTT. This translates into CASSTDRAGLAFF.

The table lists this clone with a few counts. The chain recombines TRBV20-1 with TRBJ1-6, with D unresolved. The germline V and J ends were trimmed by 3 bases and 7 bases, with 10 bases remaining between them. The CDR3 extends over 13 amino acids. CDR1 is DFQATT and CDR2 is SNEGSKA in the germline V gene (reference sequence). In nucleotides, the CDR3 is TGCAGTGCTAGTCGGAGCCGGAATTCACCCCTCCACTTT. This translates into CSASRSRNSPLHF.

V gene TRBV6-6 combines with J gene TRBJ2-7; D is possibly TRBD2 (5 bases). Germline loops: CDR1 MNHNY, CDR2 SVGAGI (reference sequence). The CDR3 spans 14 residues. V was cut by 6 bases and J by 3 bases, with 15 bases left in between. The CDR3, as DNA: TGTGCCAGCAGCCTACCTACGGGGAACTACGAGCAGTACTTC. Protein: CASSLPTGNYEQYF.

Only a few counts were recorded for this clone. The chain has TRBV10-3 and TRBJ1-6; TRBD1 matches at 7 bases. Looked up from germline, CDR1 is ENHRY and CDR2 is SYGVKD. Trimming at V came to 4 bases and at J to 9 bases, leaving 12 bases not matched to a gene. CDR3 length equals 16 residues. The DNA of the CDR3 is TGTGCCATCAGTGCCAGTACAGGGGAAAGGGGTTCACCCCTCCACTTT. Its translation: CAISASTGERGSPLHF.

The CDR3 spells CASSYLGQSETQYF. CDR3 sequence (DNA): TGTGCCAGCAGTTACCTGGGACAATCAGAGACCCAGTACTTC. The chain couples TRBV6-2 or TRBV6-3 to TRBJ2-5; tentative D call: TRBD1 (6 bases). V was shortened by 2 bases and J by 4 bases, with 11 bases between the two germline ends. Germline CDR1 MNHEY, CDR2 SVGEGT. The CDR3 totals 14 residues.

The rearrangement uses TRBV12-3 or TRBV12-4 and TRBJ2-3; 9 nucleotides match TRBD1. This CDR3 has 13 amino acids. V lost 5 bases, J lost 7 bases, and 4 bases stayed unmatched. CDR3 region: CASSRTGVHTQYF. Written as DNA, the CDR3 is TGTGCCAGCAGTCGGACAGGGGTTCATACGCAGTATTTT.

J is TRBJ1-2 and V is TRBV4-1, with TRBD1 matching 7 bases. The trim removed 5 bases at V and 2 bases at J, leaving 8 bases unmatched. Per germline, CDR1 MGHRA and CDR2 YSYEKL. This CDR3 region has 15 residues. CDR3 bases: TGCGCCAGCAGCAGTCCCGGGACAGCGAACTATGGCTACACCTTC. This translates into CASSSPGTANYGYTF.

The chain is built from TRBV25-1 and TRBJ1-5; TRBD1 matches at 8 bases. Losses at the gene ends were 1 base for V and 0 bases for J; bases not matched to a gene: 5. The CDR3 runs 17 residues. From germline, CDR1 is MGHDK and CDR2 SYGVNS. CDR3: CASSESGTGRSNQPQHF. CDR3 in DNA: TGTGCCAGCAGTGAATCGGGGACAGGTCGTAGCAATCAGCCCCAGCATTTT. Looking up the rest from reference TRBV25-1 and TRBJ1-5 gives the full variable domain: EADIYQTPRYLVIGTGKKITLECSQTMGHDKMYWYQQDPGMELHLIHYSYGVNSTEKGDLSSESTVSRIRTEHFPLTLESARPSHTSQYLCASSESGTGRSNQPQHFGDGTRLSIL.

This clone showed up just a few times. V is TRBV10-1 and J is TRBJ2-2; 10 nucleotides line up with TRBD1. Trimming at V came to 5 bases and at J to 3 bases, leaving 3 bases not matched to a gene. Per the germline V gene, CDR1 is WNHNN and CDR2 is SYGVQD (reference sequence). This CDR3 region has 15 residues. CDR3 sequence: CASSSGTGDTGELFF. The CDR3 DNA reads TGCGCCAGCAGTTCCGGGACAGGGGACACCGGGGAGCTGTTTTTT.

The chain has TRBV11-2 and TRBJ2-5, with D possibly matching TRBD2 (7 bases). Trimming pared 5 bases from V and 2 bases from J, leaving 12 bases between. CDR1 is SGHAT, CDR2 FQNNGV, per germline. The CDR3 extends over 14 amino acids. CDR3 in DNA: TGTGCCAGCAGCCCTGCGGGGGCACAAGAGACCCAGTACTTC. Its protein is CASSPAGAQETQYF. The full variable domain, in which reference TRBV11-2 and TRBJ2-5 provide the parts outside the CDR3, is EAGVAQSPRYKIIEKRQSVAFWCNPISGHATLYWYQQILGQGPKLLIQFQNNGVVDDSQLPKDRFSAERLKGVDSTLKIQPAKLEDSAVYLCASSPAGAQETQYFGPGTRLLVL.

The chain uses TRBV11-3 and TRBJ2-7; no clear D gene. The germline V gene encodes CDR1 SGHNT and CDR2 YENEEA. V was cut by 1 base and J by 0 bases, with 4 bases left in between. This CDR3 has 13 amino acids. CDR3: CASSLGSSYEQYF. The DNA for the CDR3 is TGTGCCAGCAGCTTAGGGAGCTCCTACGAGCAGTACTTC.

V gene TRBV7-2 combines with J gene TRBJ1-5; 11 bases agree with TRBD1. Germline values: CDR1 SGHTA, CDR2 FQGNSA. This CDR3 contains 14 residues. J gave up 5 bases and V 5 bases, and 2 bases lay outside the gene matches. This CDR3 reads CASSRDRGDQPQHF. The CDR3 DNA reads as TGTGCCAGCAGCCGGGACAGGGGGGATCAGCCCCAGCATTTT.